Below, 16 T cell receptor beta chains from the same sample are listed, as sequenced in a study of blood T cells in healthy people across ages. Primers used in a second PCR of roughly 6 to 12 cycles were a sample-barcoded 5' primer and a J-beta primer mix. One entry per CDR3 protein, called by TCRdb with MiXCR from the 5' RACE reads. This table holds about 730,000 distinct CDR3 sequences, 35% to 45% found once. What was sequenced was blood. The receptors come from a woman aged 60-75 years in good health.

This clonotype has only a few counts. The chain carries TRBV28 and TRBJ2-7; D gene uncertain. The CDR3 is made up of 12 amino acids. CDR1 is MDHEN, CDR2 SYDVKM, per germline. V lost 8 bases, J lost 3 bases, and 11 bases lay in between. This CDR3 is CASCPGSYEQYF. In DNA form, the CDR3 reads TGTGCCAGCTGCCCCGGCAGCTACGAGCAGTACTTC.

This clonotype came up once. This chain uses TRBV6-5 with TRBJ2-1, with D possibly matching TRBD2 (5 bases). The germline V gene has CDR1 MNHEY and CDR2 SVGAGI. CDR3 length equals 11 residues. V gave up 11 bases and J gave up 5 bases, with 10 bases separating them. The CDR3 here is CASGLNNEQFF. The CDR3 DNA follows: TGTGCCTCCGGACTTAACAATGAGCAGTTCTTC.

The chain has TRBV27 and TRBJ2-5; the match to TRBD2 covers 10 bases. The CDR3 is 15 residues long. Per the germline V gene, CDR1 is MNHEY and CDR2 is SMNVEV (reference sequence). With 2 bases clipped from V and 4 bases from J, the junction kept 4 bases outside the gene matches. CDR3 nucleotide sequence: TGTGCCAGCAGTTTAGGGGCTAGCGGGAGAGAGACCCAGTACTTC. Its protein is CASSLGASGRETQYF.

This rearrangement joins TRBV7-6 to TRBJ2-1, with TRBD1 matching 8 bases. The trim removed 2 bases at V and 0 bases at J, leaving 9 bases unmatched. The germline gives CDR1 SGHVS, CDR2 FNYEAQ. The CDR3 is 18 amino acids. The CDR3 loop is CASSLFYTGGGSYNEQFF. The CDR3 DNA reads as TGTGCCAGCAGCTTATTCTATACAGGGGGAGGCTCCTACAATGAGCAGTTCTTC.

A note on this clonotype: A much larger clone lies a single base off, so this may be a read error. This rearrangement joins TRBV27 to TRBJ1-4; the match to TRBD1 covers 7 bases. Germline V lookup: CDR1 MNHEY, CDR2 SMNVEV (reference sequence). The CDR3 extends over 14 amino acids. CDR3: CASRRQGSNEKPFF. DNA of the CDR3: TGTGCCAGCAGGAGACAGGGTTCAAATGAAAAACCGTTTTTT.

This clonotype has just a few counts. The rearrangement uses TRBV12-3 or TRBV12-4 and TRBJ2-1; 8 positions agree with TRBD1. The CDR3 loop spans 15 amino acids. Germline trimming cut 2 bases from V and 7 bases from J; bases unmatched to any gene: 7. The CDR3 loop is CASSLSQGARNEQFF. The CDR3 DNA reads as TGTGCCAGCAGTTTATCTCAGGGGGCGAGAAATGAGCAGTTCTTC.

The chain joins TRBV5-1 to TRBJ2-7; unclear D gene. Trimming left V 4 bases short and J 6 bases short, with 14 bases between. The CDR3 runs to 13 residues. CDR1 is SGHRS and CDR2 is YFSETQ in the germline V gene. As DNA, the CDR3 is TGCGCCAGCAGCGAGAGGCCCGCTGGCGAGCAGTACTTC. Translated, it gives CASSERPAGEQYF.

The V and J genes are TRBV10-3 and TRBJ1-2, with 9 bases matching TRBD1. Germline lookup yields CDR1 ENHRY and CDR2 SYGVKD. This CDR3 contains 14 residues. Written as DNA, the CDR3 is TGTACCGCACTTAATGACAGGGGGAACTATGGCTACACCTTC. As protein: CTALNDRGNYGYTF.

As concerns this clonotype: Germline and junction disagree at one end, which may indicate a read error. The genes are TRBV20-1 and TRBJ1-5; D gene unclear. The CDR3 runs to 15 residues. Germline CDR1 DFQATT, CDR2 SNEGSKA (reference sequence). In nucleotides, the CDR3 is TGCGGTGCTAGAAATTGGGCGTCTAGCAATCAGCCCCAGCATTTT. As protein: CGARNWASSNQPQHF.

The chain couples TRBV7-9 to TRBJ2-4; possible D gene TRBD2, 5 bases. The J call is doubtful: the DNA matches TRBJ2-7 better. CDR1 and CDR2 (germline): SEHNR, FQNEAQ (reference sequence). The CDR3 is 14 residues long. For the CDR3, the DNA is TGTGCCAGCAGCTTAGGAACCGGGAAGTACGAGCAGTACTTC. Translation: CASSLGTGKYEQYF.

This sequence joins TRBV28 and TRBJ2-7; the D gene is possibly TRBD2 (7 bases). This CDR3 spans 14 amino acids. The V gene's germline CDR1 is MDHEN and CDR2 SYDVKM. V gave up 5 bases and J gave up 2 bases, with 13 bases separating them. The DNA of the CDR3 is TGTGCCAGCAGTGTGGCGGGGGCAACCTACGAGCAGTACTTC. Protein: CASSVAGATYEQYF.

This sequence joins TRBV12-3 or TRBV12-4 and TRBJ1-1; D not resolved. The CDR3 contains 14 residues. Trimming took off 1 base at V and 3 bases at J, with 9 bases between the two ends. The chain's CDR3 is CASSLGQTDTEAFF. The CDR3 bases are TGTGCCAGCAGTTTAGGGCAGACCGACACTGAAGCTTTCTTT.

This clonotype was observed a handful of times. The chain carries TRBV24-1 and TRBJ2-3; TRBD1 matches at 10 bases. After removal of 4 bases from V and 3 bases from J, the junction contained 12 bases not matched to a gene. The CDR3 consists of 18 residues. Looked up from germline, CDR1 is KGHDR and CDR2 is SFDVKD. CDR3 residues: CATSEPGTGVLWTDTQYF. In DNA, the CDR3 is TGTGCCACCAGTGAACCCGGGACAGGGGTTTTGTGGACAGATACGCAGTATTTT.

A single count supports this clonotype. CDR3 loop: CASSERQGPYEQYF. In DNA form, the CDR3 reads TGTGCCAGCAGTGAGCGACAGGGGCCCTACGAGCAGTACTTC. The rearrangement uses TRBV25-1 and TRBJ2-7; 8 bases fit TRBD1. J was trimmed by 2 bases and V by 3 bases; bases with no gene match: 3. The CDR3 covers 14 residues. The V gene's germline CDR1 is MGHDK and CDR2 SYGVNS.

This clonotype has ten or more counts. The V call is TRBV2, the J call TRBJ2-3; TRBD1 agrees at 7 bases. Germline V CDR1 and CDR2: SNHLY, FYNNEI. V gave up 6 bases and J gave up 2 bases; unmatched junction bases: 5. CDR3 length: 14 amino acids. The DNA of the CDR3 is TGTGCCAGCAGACCGGACAGGACCACAGATACGCAGTATTTT. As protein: CASRPDRTTDTQYF. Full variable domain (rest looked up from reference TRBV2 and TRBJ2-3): EPEVTQTPSHQVTQMGQEVILRCVPISNHLYFYWYRQILGQKVEFLVSFYNNEISEKSEIFDDQFSVERPDGSNFTLKIRSTKLEDSAMYFCASRPDRTTDTQYFGPGTRLTVL.

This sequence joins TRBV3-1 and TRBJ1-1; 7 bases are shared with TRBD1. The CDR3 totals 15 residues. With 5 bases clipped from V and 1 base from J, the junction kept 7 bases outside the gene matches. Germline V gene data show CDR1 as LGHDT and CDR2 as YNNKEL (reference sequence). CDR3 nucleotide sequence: TGTGCCAGCAGCTACGACAGGGTGGGGAACACTGAAGCTTTCTTT. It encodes CASSYDRVGNTEAFF.